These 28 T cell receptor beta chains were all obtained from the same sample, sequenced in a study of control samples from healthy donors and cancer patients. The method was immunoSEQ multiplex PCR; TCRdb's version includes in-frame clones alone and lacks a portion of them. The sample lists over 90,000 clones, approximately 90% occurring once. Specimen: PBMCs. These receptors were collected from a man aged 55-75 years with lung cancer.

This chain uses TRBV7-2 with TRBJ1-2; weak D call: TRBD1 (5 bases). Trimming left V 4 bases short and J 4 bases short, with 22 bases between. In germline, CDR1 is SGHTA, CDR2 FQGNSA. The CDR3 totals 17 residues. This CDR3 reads CASSSAGPRGNVYGYTF. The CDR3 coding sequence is TGTGCCAGCAGCTCAGCCGGGCCTCGGGGGAATGTCTATGGCTACACCTTC.

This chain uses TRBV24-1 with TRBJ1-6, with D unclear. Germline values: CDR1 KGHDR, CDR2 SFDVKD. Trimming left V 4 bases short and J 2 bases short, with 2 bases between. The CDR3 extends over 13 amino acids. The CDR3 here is CATSETYNSPLHF. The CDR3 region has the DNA TGTGCCACCAGTGAGACCTATAATTCACCCCTCCACTTT.

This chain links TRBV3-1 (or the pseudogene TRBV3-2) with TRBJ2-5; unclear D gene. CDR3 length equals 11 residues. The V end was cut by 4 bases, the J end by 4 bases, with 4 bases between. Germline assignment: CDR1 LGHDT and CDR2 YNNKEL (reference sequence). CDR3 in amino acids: CASSRLETQYF. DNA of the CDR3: TGTGCCAGCAGCCGTCTAGAGACCCAGTACTTC.

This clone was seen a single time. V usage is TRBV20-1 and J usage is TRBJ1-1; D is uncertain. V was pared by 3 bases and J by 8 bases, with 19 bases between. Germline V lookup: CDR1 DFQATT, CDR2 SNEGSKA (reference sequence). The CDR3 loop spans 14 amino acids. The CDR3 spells CSASDVFNGGEAFF. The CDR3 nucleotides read TGCAGTGCTAGTGACGTTTTTAATGGAGGGGAAGCTTTCTTT.

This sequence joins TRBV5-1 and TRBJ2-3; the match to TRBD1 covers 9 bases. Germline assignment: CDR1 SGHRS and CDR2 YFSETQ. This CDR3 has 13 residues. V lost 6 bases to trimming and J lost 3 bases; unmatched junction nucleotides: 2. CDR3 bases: TGCGCCAGCACCGGACAGGGGACAGATACGCAGTATTTT. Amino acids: CASTGQGTDTQYF. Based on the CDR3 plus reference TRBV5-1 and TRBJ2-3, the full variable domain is KAGVTQTPRYLIKTRGQQVTLSCSPISGHRSVSWYQQTPGQGLQFLFEYFSETQRNKGNFPGRFSGRQFSNSRSEMNVSTLELGDSALYLCASTGQGTDTQYFGPGTRLTVL.

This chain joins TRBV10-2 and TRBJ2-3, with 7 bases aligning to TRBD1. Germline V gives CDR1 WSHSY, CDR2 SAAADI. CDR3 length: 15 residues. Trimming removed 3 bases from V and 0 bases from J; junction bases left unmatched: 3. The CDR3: CASSDLGQSTDTQYF. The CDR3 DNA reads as TGCGCCAGCAGTGACCTGGGACAGAGCACAGATACGCAGTATTTT.

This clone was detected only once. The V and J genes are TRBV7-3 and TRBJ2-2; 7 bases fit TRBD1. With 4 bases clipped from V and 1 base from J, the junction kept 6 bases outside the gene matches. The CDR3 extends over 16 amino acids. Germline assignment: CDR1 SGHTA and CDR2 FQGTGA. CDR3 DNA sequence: TGTGCCAGCAGCTCTTCCGGGACAGAGAACACCGGGGAGCTGTTTTTT. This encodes CASSSSGTENTGELFF. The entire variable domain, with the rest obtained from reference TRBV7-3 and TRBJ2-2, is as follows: GAGVSQTPSNKVTEKGKYVELRCDPISGHTALYWYRQSLGQGPEFLIYFQGTGAADDSGLPNDRFFAVRPEGSVSTLKIQRTERGDSAVYLCASSSSGTENTGELFFGEGSRLTVL.

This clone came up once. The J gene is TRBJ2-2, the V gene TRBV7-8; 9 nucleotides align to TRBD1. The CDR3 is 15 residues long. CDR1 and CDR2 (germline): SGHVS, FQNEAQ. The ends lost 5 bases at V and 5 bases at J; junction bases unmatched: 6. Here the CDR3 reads CASSVRTGATGELFF. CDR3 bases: TGTGCCAGCAGCGTGAGGACAGGGGCTACCGGGGAGCTGTTTTTT.

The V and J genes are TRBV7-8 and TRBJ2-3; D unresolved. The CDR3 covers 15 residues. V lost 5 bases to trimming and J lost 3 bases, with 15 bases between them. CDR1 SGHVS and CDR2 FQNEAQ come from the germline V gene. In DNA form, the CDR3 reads TGTGCCAGCAGCCCCCGTCTAGGGTGGACAGATACGCAGTATTTT. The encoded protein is CASSPRLGWTDTQYF.

CDR3 protein: CAISDGLSNQPQHF. CDR3 DNA: TGTGCCATCAGTGACGGGCTTAGCAATCAGCCCCAGCATTTT. The chain links TRBV10-3 to TRBJ1-5; D is undetermined. V was pared by 3 bases and J by 0 bases, with 6 bases between. The CDR3 has 14 residues. Germline V gives CDR1 ENHRY, CDR2 SYGVKD.

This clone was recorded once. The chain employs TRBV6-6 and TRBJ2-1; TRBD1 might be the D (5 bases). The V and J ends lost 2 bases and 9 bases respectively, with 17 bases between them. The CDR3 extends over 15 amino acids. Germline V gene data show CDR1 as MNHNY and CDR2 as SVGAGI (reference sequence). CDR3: CASSYRPDRISEQFF. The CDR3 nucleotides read TGTGCCAGCAGTTACCGACCCGACAGAATTAGTGAGCAGTTCTTC.

This chain's CDR3 is CASSPVPNTGELFF. In DNA form, the CDR3 reads TGTGCCAGCAGCCCAGTTCCGAACACCGGGGAGCTGTTTTTT. This sequence joins TRBV7-9 and TRBJ2-2; D ambiguous. Germline CDR1 is SEHNR and CDR2 is FQNEAQ (reference sequence). The germline V and J ends were trimmed by 5 bases and 0 bases, with 7 bases remaining between them. This CDR3 region has 14 residues.

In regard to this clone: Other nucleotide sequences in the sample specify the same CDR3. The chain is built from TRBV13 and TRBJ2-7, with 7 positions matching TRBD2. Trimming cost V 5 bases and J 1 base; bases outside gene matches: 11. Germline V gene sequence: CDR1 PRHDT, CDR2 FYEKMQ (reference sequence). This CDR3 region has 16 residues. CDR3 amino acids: CASSRAGRGGSYEQYV. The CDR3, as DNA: TGTGCCAGCAGCCGGGCGGGGAGGGGAGGGTCCTACGAGCAGTACGTC.

This chain's CDR3 is CASSYSQGNTEAFF. The CDR3 DNA reads TGTGCCAGCAGTTACTCACAGGGGAACACTGAAGCTTTCTTT. This rearrangement joins TRBV6-6 to TRBJ1-1; D perhaps matches TRBD1 (6 bases). The CDR3 runs to 14 residues. From germline, CDR1 is MNHNY and CDR2 SVGAGI (reference sequence). Trimming stripped 0 bases from V and 1 base from J, with 6 bases between.

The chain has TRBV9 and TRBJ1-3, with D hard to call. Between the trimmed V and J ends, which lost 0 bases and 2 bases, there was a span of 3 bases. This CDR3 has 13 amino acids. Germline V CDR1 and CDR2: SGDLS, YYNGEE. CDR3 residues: CASSVDTGNTIYF. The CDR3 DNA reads TGTGCCAGCAGCGTAGATACTGGAAACACCATATATTTT.

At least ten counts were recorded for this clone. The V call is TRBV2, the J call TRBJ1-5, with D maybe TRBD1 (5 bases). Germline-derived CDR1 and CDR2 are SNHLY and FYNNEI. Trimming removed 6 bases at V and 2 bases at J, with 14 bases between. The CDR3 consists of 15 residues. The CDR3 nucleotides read TGTGCCAGCAGCGTCTCTGACAGTGGCAATCAGCCCCAGCATTTT. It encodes CASSVSDSGNQPQHF.

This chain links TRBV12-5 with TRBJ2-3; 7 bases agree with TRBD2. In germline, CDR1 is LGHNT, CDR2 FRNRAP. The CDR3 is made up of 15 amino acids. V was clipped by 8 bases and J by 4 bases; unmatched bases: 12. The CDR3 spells CASSRGTGGPDTQYF. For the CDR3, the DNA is TGTGCTAGTTCCCGGGGGACGGGGGGTCCAGATACGCAGTATTTT.

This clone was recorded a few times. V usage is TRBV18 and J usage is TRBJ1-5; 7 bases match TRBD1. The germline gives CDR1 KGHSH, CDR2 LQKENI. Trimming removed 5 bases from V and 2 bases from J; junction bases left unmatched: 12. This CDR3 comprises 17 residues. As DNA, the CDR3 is TGTGCCAGCTCATCCCGGACAGGAGGGCCTCGCAATCAGCCCCAGCATTTT. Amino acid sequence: CASSSRTGGPRNQPQHF.

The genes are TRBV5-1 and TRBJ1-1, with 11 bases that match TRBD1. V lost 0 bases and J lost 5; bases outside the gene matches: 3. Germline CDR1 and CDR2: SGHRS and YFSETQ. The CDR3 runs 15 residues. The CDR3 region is CASSLEGQGVTEAFF. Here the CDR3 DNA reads TGCGCCAGCAGCTTGGAGGGACAGGGGGTAACTGAAGCTTTCTTT.

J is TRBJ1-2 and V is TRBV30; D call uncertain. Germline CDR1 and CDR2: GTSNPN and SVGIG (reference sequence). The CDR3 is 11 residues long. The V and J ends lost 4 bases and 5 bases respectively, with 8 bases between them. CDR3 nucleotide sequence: TGTGCCTGGAATGAAGGATATGGCTACACCTTC. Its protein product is CAWNEGYGYTF.

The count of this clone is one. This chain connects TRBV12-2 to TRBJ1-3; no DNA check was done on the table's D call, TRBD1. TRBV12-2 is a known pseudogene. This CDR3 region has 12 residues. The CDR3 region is CASRLPGRLAHF. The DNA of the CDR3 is TGTGCAAGTCGCTTACCCGGCAGGTTGGCCCATTTT.

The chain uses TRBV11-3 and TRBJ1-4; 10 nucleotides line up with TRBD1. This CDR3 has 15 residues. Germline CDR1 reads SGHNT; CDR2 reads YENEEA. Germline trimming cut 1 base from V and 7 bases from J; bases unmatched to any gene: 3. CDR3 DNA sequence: TGTGCCAGCAGCTTAGGTGGGACAGGGGTTGAAAAACTGTTTTTT. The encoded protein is CASSLGGTGVEKLFF.

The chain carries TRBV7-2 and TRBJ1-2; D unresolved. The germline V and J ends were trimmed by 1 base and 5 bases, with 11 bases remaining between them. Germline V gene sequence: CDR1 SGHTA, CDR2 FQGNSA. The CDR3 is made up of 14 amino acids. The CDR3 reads CASSLVTQAYGYTF. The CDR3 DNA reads TGTGCCAGCAGCTTAGTTACGCAGGCATATGGCTACACCTTC.

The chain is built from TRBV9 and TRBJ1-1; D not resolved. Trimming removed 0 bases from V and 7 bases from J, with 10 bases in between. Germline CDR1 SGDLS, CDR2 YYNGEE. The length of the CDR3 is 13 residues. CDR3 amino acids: CASSVGQVNEAFF. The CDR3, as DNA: TGTGCCAGCAGCGTAGGGCAGGTCAATGAAGCTTTCTTT.

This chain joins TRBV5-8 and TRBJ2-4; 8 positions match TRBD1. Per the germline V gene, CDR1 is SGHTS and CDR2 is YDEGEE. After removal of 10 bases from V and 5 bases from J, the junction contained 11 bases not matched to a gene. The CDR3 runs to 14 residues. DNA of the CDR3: TGTGCCGGCAATCCGGACAGGGACCAAAACATTCAGTACTTC. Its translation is CAGNPDRDQNIQYF.

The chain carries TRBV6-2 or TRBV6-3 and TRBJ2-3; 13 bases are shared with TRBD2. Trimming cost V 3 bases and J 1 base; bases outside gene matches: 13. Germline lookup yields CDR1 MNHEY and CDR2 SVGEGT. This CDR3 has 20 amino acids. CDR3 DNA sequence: TGTGCCAGCAGTTATGTCAGGGACGGGACTAGCGGGGATCGCACAGATACGCAGTATTTT. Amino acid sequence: CASSYVRDGTSGDRTDTQYF.

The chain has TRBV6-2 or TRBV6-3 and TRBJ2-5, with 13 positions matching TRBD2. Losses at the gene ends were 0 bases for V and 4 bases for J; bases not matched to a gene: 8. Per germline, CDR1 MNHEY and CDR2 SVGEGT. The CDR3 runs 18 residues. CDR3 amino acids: CASSYSRTSGGGGETQYF. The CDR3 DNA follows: TGTGCCAGCAGTTACTCAAGGACTAGCGGGGGCGGTGGAGAGACCCAGTACTTC.

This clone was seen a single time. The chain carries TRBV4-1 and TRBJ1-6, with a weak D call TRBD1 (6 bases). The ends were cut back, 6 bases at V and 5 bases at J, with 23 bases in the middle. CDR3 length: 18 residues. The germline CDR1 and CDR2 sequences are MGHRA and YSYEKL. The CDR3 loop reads CASRRGDGQWQNNSPLHF. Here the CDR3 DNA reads TGCGCCAGCAGGAGGGGGGACGGACAGTGGCAGAATAATTCACCCCTCCACTTT.